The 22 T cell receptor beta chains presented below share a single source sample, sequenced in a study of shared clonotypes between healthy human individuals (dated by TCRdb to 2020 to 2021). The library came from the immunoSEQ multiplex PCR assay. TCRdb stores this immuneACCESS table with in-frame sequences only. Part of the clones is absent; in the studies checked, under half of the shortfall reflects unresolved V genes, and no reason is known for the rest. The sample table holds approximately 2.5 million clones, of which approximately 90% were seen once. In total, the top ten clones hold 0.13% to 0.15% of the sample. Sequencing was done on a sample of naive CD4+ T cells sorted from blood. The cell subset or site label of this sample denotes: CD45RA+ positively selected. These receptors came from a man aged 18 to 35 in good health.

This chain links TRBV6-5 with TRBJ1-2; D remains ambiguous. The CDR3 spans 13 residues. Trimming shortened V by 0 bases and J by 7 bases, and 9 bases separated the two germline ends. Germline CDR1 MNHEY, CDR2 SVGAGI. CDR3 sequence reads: CASSYSGWSGYTF. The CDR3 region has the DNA TGTGCCAGCAGTTACTCAGGGTGGAGTGGCTACACCTTC.

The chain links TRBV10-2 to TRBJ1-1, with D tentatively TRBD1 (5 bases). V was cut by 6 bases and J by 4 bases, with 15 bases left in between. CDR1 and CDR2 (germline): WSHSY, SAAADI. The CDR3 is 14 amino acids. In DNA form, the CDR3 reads TGCGCCAGCAGGGCGGGGCCTTTGAGCACTGAAGCTTTCTTT. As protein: CASRAGPLSTEAFF.

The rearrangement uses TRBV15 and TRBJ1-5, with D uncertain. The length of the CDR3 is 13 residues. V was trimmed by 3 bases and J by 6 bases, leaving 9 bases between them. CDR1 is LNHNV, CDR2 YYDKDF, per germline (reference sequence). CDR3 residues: CATSRTKGQPQHF. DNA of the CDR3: TGTGCCACCAGCAGGACGAAGGGTCAGCCCCAGCATTTT.

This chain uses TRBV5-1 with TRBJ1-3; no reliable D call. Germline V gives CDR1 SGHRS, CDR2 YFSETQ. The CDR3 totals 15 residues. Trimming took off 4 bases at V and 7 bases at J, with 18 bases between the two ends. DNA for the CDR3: TGCGCCAGCAGCCCGGGCCGGTCACCGGCGAACACCATATATTTT. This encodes CASSPGRSPANTIYF.

This CDR3 is CASSIQTSGASGNEQFF. CDR3 DNA: TGTGCCAGCAGCATTCAGACTAGCGGGGCCTCAGGGAATGAGCAGTTCTTC. V is TRBV7-2 and J is TRBJ2-1; TRBD2 agrees at 11 bases. The CDR3 spans 17 residues. Trimming removed 5 bases from V and 7 bases from J; junction bases left unmatched: 13. Germline CDR1 is SGHTA and CDR2 is FQGNSA.

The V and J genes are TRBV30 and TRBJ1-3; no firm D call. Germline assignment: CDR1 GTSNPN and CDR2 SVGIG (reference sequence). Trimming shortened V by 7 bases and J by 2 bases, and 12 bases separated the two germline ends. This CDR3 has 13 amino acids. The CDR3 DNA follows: TGTGCCTTTGACAAAGACCCTGGAAACACCATATATTTT. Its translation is CAFDKDPGNTIYF.

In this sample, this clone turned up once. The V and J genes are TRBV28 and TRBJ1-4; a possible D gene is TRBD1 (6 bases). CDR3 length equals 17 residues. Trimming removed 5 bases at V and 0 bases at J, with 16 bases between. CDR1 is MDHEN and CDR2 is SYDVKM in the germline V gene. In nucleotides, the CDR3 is TGTGCCAGCAGTCCGTCCCAGGGGCCGGCAACTAATGAAAAACTGTTTTTT. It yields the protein CASSPSQGPATNEKLFF.

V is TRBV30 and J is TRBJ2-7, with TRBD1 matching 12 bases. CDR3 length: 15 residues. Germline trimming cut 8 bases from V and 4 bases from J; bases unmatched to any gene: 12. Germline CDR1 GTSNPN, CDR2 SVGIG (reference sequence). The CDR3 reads CASTVRDRGQYEQYF. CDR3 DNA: TGTGCCAGCACCGTCCGGGACAGGGGGCAATACGAGCAGTACTTC.

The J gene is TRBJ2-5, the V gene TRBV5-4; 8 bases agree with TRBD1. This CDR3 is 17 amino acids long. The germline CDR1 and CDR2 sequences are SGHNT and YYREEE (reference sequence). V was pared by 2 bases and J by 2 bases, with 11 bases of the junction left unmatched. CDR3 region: CASSFGGRGLLQETQYF. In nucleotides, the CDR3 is TGTGCCAGCAGCTTCGGGGGCAGGGGGCTTTTACAAGAGACCCAGTACTTC.

The chain's CDR3 is CASGSGRDSYEQYF. The CDR3 DNA reads as TGTGCTAGTGGTTCCGGGAGAGACAGCTACGAGCAGTACTTC. The gene calls are TRBV12-5 and TRBJ2-7; perhaps TRBD2 as D (6 bases). The CDR3 is 14 residues long. V dropped 4 bases and J dropped 3 bases, with 13 bases sitting between them. Per germline, CDR1 LGHNT and CDR2 FRNRAP.

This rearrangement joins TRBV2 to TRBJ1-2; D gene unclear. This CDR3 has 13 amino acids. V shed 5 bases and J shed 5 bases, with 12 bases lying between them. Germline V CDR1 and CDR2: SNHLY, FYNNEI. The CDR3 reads CASSLGPSYGYTF. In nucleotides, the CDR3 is TGTGCCAGCAGTTTGGGCCCGTCTTATGGCTACACCTTC.

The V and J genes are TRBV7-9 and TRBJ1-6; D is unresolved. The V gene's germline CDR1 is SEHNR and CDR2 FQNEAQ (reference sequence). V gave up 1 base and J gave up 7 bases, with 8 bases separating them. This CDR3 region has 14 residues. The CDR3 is CASSLGIENSPLHF. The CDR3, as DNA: TGTGCCAGCAGCTTAGGCATCGAGAATTCACCCCTCCACTTT.

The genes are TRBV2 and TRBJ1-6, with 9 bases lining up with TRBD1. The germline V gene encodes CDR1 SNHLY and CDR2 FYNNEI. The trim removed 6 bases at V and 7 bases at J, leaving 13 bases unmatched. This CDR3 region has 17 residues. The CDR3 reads CASRAGQGGWANSPLHF. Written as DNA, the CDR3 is TGTGCCAGCAGGGCGGGACAGGGTGGATGGGCGAATTCACCCCTCCACTTT.

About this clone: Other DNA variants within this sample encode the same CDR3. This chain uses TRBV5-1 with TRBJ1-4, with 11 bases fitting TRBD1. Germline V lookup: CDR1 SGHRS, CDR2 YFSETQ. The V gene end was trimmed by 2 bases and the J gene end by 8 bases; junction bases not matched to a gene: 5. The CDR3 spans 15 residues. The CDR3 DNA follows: TGCGCCAGCAGCTTAACCGGGACAGGGGGAGAAAAACTGTTTTTT. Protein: CASSLTGTGGEKLFF.

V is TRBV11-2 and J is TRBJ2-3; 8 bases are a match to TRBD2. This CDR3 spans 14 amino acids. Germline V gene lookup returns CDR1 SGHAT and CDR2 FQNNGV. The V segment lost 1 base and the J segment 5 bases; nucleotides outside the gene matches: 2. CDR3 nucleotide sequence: TGTGCCAGCAGCTTAGTACTAGCGGTAGATACGCAGTATTTT. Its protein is CASSLVLAVDTQYF. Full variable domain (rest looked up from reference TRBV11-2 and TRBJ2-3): EAGVAQSPRYKIIEKRQSVAFWCNPISGHATLYWYQQILGQGPKLLIQFQNNGVVDDSQLPKDRFSAERLKGVDSTLKIQPAKLEDSAVYLCASSLVLAVDTQYFGPGTRLTVL.

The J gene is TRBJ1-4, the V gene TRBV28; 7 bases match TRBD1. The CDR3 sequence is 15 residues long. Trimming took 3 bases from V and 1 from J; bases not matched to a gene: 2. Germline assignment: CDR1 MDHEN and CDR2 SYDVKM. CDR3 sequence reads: CASSFRQGTNEKLFF. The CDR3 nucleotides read TGTGCCAGCAGTTTCCGACAGGGAACTAATGAAAAACTGTTTTTT.

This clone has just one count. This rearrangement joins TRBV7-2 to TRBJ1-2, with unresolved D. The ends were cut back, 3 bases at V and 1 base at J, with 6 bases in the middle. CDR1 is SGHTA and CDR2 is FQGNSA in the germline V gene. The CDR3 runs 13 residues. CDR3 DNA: TGTGCCAGCAGCTTCGAAAATAACTATGGCTACACCTTC. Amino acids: CASSFENNYGYTF.

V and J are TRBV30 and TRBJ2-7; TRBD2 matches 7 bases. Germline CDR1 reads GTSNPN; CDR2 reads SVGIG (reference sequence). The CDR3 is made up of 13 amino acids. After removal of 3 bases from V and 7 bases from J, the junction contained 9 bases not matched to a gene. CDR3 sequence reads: CAWRGLVGGEQYF. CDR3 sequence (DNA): TGTGCCTGGAGAGGCCTGGTGGGAGGGGAGCAGTACTTC.

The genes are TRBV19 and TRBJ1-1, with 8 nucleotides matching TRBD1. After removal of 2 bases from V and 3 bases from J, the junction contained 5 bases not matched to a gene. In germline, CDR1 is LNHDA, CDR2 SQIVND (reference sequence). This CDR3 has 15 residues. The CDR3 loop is CASSILQGVYTEAFF. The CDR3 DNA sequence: TGTGCCAGTAGTATACTACAGGGGGTGTACACTGAAGCTTTCTTT.

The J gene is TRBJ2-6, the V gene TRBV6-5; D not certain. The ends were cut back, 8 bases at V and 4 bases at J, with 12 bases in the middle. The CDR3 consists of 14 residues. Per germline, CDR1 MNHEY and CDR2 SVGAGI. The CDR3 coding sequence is TGTGCCAGCTCCAAAGAGGCCGGGGCCAACGTCCTGACTTTC. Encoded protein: CASSKEAGANVLTF.

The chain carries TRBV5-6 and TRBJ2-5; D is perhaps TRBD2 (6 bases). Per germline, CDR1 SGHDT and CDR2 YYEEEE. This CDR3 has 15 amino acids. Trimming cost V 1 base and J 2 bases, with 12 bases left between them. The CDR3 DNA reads TGTGCCAGCAGCTTGCTAGGGGCGGGGCAAGAGACCCAGTACTTC. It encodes CASSLLGAGQETQYF. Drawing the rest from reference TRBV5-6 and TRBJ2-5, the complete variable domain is DAGVTQSPTHLIKTRGQQVTLRCSPKSGHDTVSWYQQALGQGPQFIFQYYEEEERQRGNFPDRFSGHQFPNYSSELNVNALLLGDSALYLCASSLLGAGQETQYFGPGTRLLVL.

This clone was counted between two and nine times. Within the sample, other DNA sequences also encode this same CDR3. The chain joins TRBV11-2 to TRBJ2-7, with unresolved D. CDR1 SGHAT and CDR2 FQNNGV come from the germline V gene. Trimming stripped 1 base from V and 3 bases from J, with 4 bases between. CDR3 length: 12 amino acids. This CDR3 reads CASSLVSYEQYF. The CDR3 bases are TGTGCCAGCAGCTTAGTGAGCTACGAGCAGTACTTC.